Described below is a single T cell receptor (beta chain) sequence and its context. The antigen is not known. This sample was taken from a study of response to subunit inactivated influenza vaccine. TCRdb analysed the RT-PCR reads with MiXCR anew, one entry per CDR3 protein. This table has around 540,000 distinct CDR3 sequences, approximately 10% appearing once. Study outcomes and limitations: The authors put forward the suggestion that each seasonal influenza vaccination may bring in only a limited number of new T cells.

The receptor comes from a man aged 50 or older who received an inactivated influenza vaccine. Sequencing used PBMCs from blood, obtained on the day of vaccination.

In nucleotides, the CDR3 is TGTGCCAGCAGTGGGGGCACCGGACTAGCACTTTACGAGCAGTACTTC. This encodes CASSGGTGLALYEQYF. The chain employs TRBV6-2 or TRBV6-3 and TRBJ2-7, with TRBD2 identical over 8 bases. The CDR3 is made up of 16 amino acids. Looked up from germline, CDR1 is MNHEY and CDR2 is SVGEGT. V lost 5 bases, J lost 4 bases, and 13 bases stayed unmatched.